The 26 T cell receptor beta chains below come from one sample, sequenced in a study of naive and memory T cell subsets. Four PCR rounds used nested alpha and beta constant region primers plus the SP2 primer. TCRdb processed the UMI-ligation and nested PCR reads anew with MiXCR; each CDR3 protein has one entry. The sample lists 20,000 to 25,000 distinct CDR3 sequences, roughly 6% occurring once. Documented treatment: skin biopsy from PPD injection site in Mantoux-positive individual. TCR cDNA received a 3' ligated oligonucleotide that carried a UMI. The specimen comprised skin, sampled from a tuberculin skin test site. These receptors came from an adult in good health.

This clonotype was seen ten or more times. The chain recombines TRBV4-1 with TRBJ1-4, with 11 bases that match TRBD1. This CDR3 has 14 amino acids. The germline V gene has CDR1 MGHRA and CDR2 YSYEKL. V was pared by 5 bases and J by 6 bases, with 2 bases of the junction left unmatched. The CDR3 region is CASSLGQGDEKLFF. CDR3 DNA sequence: TGCGCCAGCAGCTTGGGACAGGGGGATGAAAAACTGTTTTTT.

The CDR3 here is CASSPNTGGNTEAFF. In nucleotides, the CDR3 is TGTGCCAGCAGCCCGAACACAGGAGGGAACACTGAAGCTTTCTTT. This sequence joins TRBV7-2 and TRBJ1-1; D may be TRBD1 (5 bases). CDR3 length: 15 amino acids. Germline CDR1 and CDR2: SGHTA and FQGNSA. V shed 5 bases and J shed 1 base, with 14 bases lying between them.

By its share, this clonotype is medium-sized. The gene calls are TRBV29-1 and TRBJ2-5; possibly TRBD2 for D (6 bases). The CDR3 has 12 amino acids. The V end lost 5 bases, the J end lost 3 bases, and 10 bases lay between the germline ends. The germline CDR1 and CDR2 sequences are SQVTM and ANQGSEA. CDR3 coding DNA: TGCAGCGTTCACCCGGGAGAAGAGACCCAGTACTTC. Residues: CSVHPGEETQYF. The complete variable domain, with remaining parts taken from reference TRBV29-1 and TRBJ2-5, reads SAVISQKPSRDICQRGTSLTIQCQVDSQVTMMFWYRQQPGQSLTLIATANQGSEATYESGFVIDKFPISRPNLTFSTLTVSNMSPEDSSIYLCSVHPGEETQYFGPGTRLLVL.

This clonotype was seen many times. V usage is TRBV5-1 and J usage is TRBJ1-2, with 8 bases identical to TRBD1. The trim removed 5 bases at V and 8 bases at J, leaving 8 bases unmatched. This CDR3 is 13 amino acids long. Germline V gives CDR1 SGHRS, CDR2 YFSETQ. The CDR3 loop reads CASRDGQGGGYTF. As DNA, the CDR3 is TGCGCCAGCAGAGACGGACAGGGAGGAGGCTACACCTTC.

This clonotype has ten or more counts. This chain uses TRBV6-2 or TRBV6-3 with TRBJ2-7, with TRBD2 as a possible D gene (6 bases). The CDR3 consists of 13 residues. CDR1 MNHEY and CDR2 SVGEGT come from the germline V gene. V shed 10 bases and J shed 2 bases, with 15 bases lying between them. The CDR3 region is CAISHGGPYEQYF. The CDR3 DNA reads as TGTGCCATCTCACACGGGGGACCCTACGAGCAGTACTTC.

This clonotype has a handful of counts. This chain joins TRBV27 and TRBJ1-2, with D hard to call. Trimming took 2 bases from V and 2 from J, leaving 6 bases between them. Germline V gives CDR1 MNHEY, CDR2 SMNVEV (reference sequence). This CDR3 has 13 residues. CDR3 loop: CASSLGQNYGYTF. The CDR3 coding sequence is TGTGCCAGCAGTTTAGGGCAAAACTATGGCTACACCTTC.

Comment on this clonotype: This may be a read error: a much more frequent sequence differs by one nucleotide. The chain carries TRBV7-2 and TRBJ1-4; no firm D call. This CDR3 has 11 residues. Germline V CDR1 and CDR2: SGHTA, FQGNSA. The CDR3 region is CDSSHNEKLFF. CDR3 in DNA: TGTGACAGCAGCCACAATGAAAAACTGTTTTTT.

The rearrangement links TRBV20-1 to TRBJ1-2; weak D call: TRBD1 (5 bases). CDR1 and CDR2 (germline): DFQATT, SNEGSKA (reference sequence). This CDR3 is 14 amino acids long. V was cut by 5 bases and J by 4 bases, with 17 bases left in between. CDR3 in amino acids: CSASVGGVGYGYTF. CDR3 DNA: TGCAGTGCTTCGGTGGGGGGGGTCGGCTATGGCTACACCTTC.

The chain combines TRBV4-2 with TRBJ1-3; D not certain. Per the germline V gene, CDR1 is LGHNA and CDR2 is YNFKEQ. V was shortened by 0 bases and J by 2 bases, with 11 bases between the two germline ends. The CDR3 covers 16 residues. CDR3 DNA sequence: TGTGCCAGCAGCCAAGAAGGCGGGCAGACTGGAAACACCATATATTTT. It codes for CASSQEGGQTGNTIYF.

At least ten counts were recorded for this clonotype. The chain recombines TRBV7-9 with TRBJ1-2; no clear D. The CDR3 extends over 12 amino acids. The V gene's germline CDR1 is SEHNR and CDR2 FQNEAQ (reference sequence). Trimming left V 8 bases short and J 6 bases short, with 13 bases between. The CDR3 region is CASSWYPDGYTF. DNA for the CDR3: TGTGCCAGCTCCTGGTACCCGGATGGCTACACCTTC. Supplemented by reference TRBV7-9 and TRBJ1-2, the full variable domain reads DTGVSQNPRHKITKRGQNVTFRCDPISEHNRLYWYRQTLGQGPEFLTYFQNEAQLEKSRLLSDRFSAERPKGSFSTLEIQRTEQGDSAMYLCASSWYPDGYTFGSGTRLTVV.

This sequence joins TRBV12-3 or TRBV12-4 and TRBJ2-1; 15 bases are a match to TRBD2. J was trimmed by 3 bases and V by 8 bases; bases with no gene match: 11. The CDR3 is 18 residues long. The CDR3 is CASSPGLAGGRGYNEQFF. For the CDR3, the DNA is TGTGCCAGCTCCCCGGGACTAGCGGGAGGTAGGGGCTACAATGAGCAGTTCTTC.

This clonotype was counted ten times or more. The CDR3 region has the DNA TGTGCCATCAGTGAGTCCCCAGCAGATACGCAGTATTTT. It specifies CAISESPADTQYF. The chain has TRBV10-3 and TRBJ2-3; no clear D gene. The V end lost 0 bases, the J end lost 4 bases, and 5 bases lay between the germline ends. Germline values: CDR1 ENHRY, CDR2 SYGVKD. This CDR3 is 13 amino acids long.

This clonotype was recorded many times. V usage is TRBV5-4 and J usage is TRBJ2-1; 7 positions agree with TRBD2. From germline, CDR1 is SGHNT and CDR2 YYREEE (reference sequence). After removal of 0 bases from V and 8 bases from J, the junction contained 2 bases not matched to a gene. This CDR3 is 13 amino acids long. Here the CDR3 DNA reads TGTGCCAGCAGCTTGGCGGGAGGCTATGAGCAGTTCTTC. Translation gives CASSLAGGYEQFF.

This clonotype was picked up a small number of times. This sequence joins TRBV12-3 or TRBV12-4 and TRBJ1-2; tentative D call: TRBD1 (5 bases). CDR3 length equals 16 residues. Trimming took 6 bases from V and 8 from J, leaving 25 bases between them. The CDR3 sequence is CASSFTMVLGLSGYTF. The CDR3 DNA reads TGTGCCAGCAGCTTCACCATGGTTTTGGGGCTCTCGGGCTACACCTTC.

With respect to this clonotype: Given a much more abundant clone one base away, this may be a read error. This chain's CDR3 is CASDRDWCAYEQYF. CDR3 coding DNA: TGTGCCTCAGACCGGGACTGGTGTGCCTACGAGCAGTACTTC. The gene calls are TRBV6-6 and TRBJ2-7, with D possibly being TRBD2 (6 bases). The CDR3 covers 14 residues. Germline lookup yields CDR1 MNHNY and CDR2 SVGAGI (reference sequence). The ends were cut back, 11 bases at V and 2 bases at J, with 19 bases in the middle.

The sample holds many counts of this clonotype. The J gene is TRBJ2-3, the V gene TRBV28; the D is unclear. The CDR3 contains 14 residues. V gave up 4 bases and J gave up 1 base, with 9 bases separating them. Germline values: CDR1 MDHEN, CDR2 SYDVKM. CDR3: CASSSPLGTDTQYF. The CDR3 nucleotides are TGTGCCAGCAGTTCTCCTCTCGGCACAGATACGCAGTATTTT.

The table lists this clonotype with a few counts. The chain couples TRBV28 to TRBJ1-1, with D uncertain. The V gene lost 5 bases and the J gene lost 4 bases, with 8 bases spanning the gap. Germline CDR1 reads MDHEN; CDR2 reads SYDVKM. There are 12 residues in the CDR3. CDR3 coding DNA: TGTGCCAGCAGTATTCCGGTCACTGAAGCTTTCTTT. Translating gives CASSIPVTEAFF.

This clonotype was found many times. The gene calls are TRBV14 and TRBJ1-3, with D unresolved. The CDR3 is 19 residues long. Germline V gene lookup returns CDR1 SGHDN and CDR2 FVKESK. The ends were cut back, 0 bases at V and 2 bases at J, with 20 bases in the middle. CDR3 amino acids: CASSQDRPLKGLTGNTIYF. As DNA, the CDR3 is TGTGCCAGCAGCCAAGACAGGCCCCTCAAAGGGCTTACTGGAAACACCATATATTTT.

This clonotype was picked up many times. The chain is built from TRBV30 and TRBJ2-6; D ambiguous. Germline CDR1 is GTSNPN and CDR2 is SVGIG (reference sequence). Trimming took 2 bases from V and 3 from J, leaving 11 bases between them. CDR3 length: 15 amino acids. CDR3 in DNA: TGTGCCTGGAGTCCACTCTCTGGTGGGGCCAACGTCCTGACTTTC. Its protein is CAWSPLSGGANVLTF.

This clonotype has a count of ten or more. V gene TRBV4-3 combines with J gene TRBJ1-2; D unresolved. With 6 bases removed from V and 4 bases from J, the gap between germline ends came to 12 bases. CDR1 is LGHNA and CDR2 is YSLEER in the germline V gene. This CDR3 comprises 13 residues. The CDR3 region has the DNA TGCGCCAGCAGTGCCGACATGGGCTATGGCTACACCTTC. Its translation: CASSADMGYGYTF.

The chain recombines TRBV21-1 with TRBJ2-3; TRBD1, the D gene given by the table, was not confirmed from the DNA. TRBV21-1 corresponds to a pseudogene. There are 17 residues in the CDR3. CDR3 protein: CASSKARRDSDTDTQYF. CDR3 sequence (DNA): TGTGCCAGCAGCAAAGCACGCCGGGACAGCGACACAGATACGCAGTATTTT.

This clonotype was detected a few times. The rearrangement links TRBV7-2 to TRBJ2-7, with D tentatively TRBD1 (7 bases). The germline CDR1 and CDR2 sequences are SGHTA and FQGNSA. Trimming shortened V by 2 bases and J by 2 bases, and 16 bases separated the two germline ends. The length of the CDR3 is 16 residues. The CDR3 reads CASSLIVAGGPYEQYF. In nucleotides, the CDR3 is TGTGCCAGCAGCTTAATCGTGGCAGGGGGGCCCTACGAGCAGTACTTC.

Ten or more counts support this clonotype. The rearrangement joins TRBV12-3 or TRBV12-4 to TRBJ2-7, with D possibly TRBD1 on 6 matching bases. Trimming removed 2 bases at V and 2 bases at J, with 13 bases between. This CDR3 is built from 15 residues. CDR3 sequence: CASSLYNPGAYEQYF. The CDR3 DNA sequence: TGTGCCAGCAGTTTATATAATCCAGGGGCCTACGAGCAGTACTTC.

This clonotype was picked up many times. The chain joins TRBV28 to TRBJ2-2; TRBD2 aligns across 9 bases. This CDR3 has 16 amino acids. Trimming took 6 bases from V and 5 from J; bases not matched to a gene: 10. CDR1 MDHEN and CDR2 SYDVKM come from the germline V gene. This chain's CDR3 is CASSSWAGGKTGELFF. In nucleotides, the CDR3 is TGTGCCAGCAGCTCTTGGGCGGGAGGGAAGACCGGGGAGCTGTTTTTT.

This clonotype was seen a few times. J is TRBJ1-1 and V is TRBV25-1; TRBD1 aligns across 8 bases. The length of the CDR3 is 18 residues. Germline V lookup: CDR1 MGHDK, CDR2 SYGVNS. With 6 bases clipped from V and 3 bases from J, the junction kept 18 bases outside the gene matches. CDR3 protein: CASSSRPQGARVDTEAFF. CDR3 DNA: TGTGCCAGCAGCTCGAGACCCCAGGGGGCCCGGGTGGACACTGAAGCTTTCTTT.

In this sample, this clonotype turned up many times. The V gene is TRBV30, the J gene TRBJ2-1; 10 bases match TRBD2. This CDR3 region has 17 residues. V dropped 0 bases and J dropped 7; count of bases not matched to a gene: 12. Germline values: CDR1 GTSNPN, CDR2 SVGIG (reference sequence). CDR3 in DNA: TGTGCCTGGAGTGTGCACTGGCTAGCGGGAGTGGGGAATGAGCAGTTCTTC. It translates to CAWSVHWLAGVGNEQFF.